A selection of T cell receptor beta chains follows, all from one sample in a study of neurological immune-mediated disorders. TCRdb re-derived calls from the 5' RACE reads in MiXCR, one entry per CDR3 protein. The data hold 57,000 or so distinct CDR3 sequences, with 10% to 12% observed a single time. The sample consisted of PBMCs. These receptors were taken from a man in his sixties in good health. CDR3s include the opening cysteine and the closing phenylalanine or tryptophan. The order of the fields is clone size, J gene, V gene, D gene, CDR3 protein, CDR3 DNA. The D gene is left open where the match is weak. The listing skips clone size in some rows; elsewhere it reads once, few, many or a size class.

>.|TRBJ2-7|TRBV7-2|.
CASSRGSVSYEQYF
TGTGCCAGCAGCAGGGGGTCCGTCTCCTACGAGCAGTACTTC
>many|TRBJ2-3|TRBV15|TRBD2
CATSPRTSGTDTQYF
TGTGCCACCAGCCCCCGGACTAGCGGTACAGATACGCAGTATTTT
>many|TRBJ2-6|TRBV7-2|TRBD1
CASSPRTGGYAGANVLTF
TGTGCCAGCAGCCCCCGGACAGGGGGCTATGCTGGGGCCAACGTCCTGACTTTC
>medium-sized|TRBJ2-5|TRBV7-9|TRBD2
CASSLVGLAGGSDQETQYF
TGTGCCAGCAGCTTAGTCGGGCTAGCGGGGGGATCCGACCAAGAGACCCAGTACTTC
>many|TRBJ1-3|TRBV5-1|.
CASSLAGDGNTIYF
TGCGCCAGCAGCTTGGCAGGGGACGGAAACACCATATATTTT
>many|TRBJ2-1|TRBV6-5|.
CASSYSSEDSYNEQFF
TGTGCCAGCAGTTACTCGTCGGAGGACTCCTACAATGAGCAGTTCTTC
>many|TRBJ1-4|TRBV20-1|.
CSATRSGATNEKLFF
TGCAGTGCAACTCGATCAGGGGCAACTAATGAAAAACTGTTTTTT
>many|TRBJ2-3|TRBV20-1|.
CSARGLTGRSDTQYF
TGCAGTGCTAGGGGGCTCACAGGGAGGTCAGATACGCAGTATTTT
>many|TRBJ1-1|TRBV18|TRBD1
CASSPGTGGGGAEAFF
TGTGCCAGCTCACCAGGGACAGGGGGCGGCGGAGCTGAAGCTTTCTTT
>few|TRBJ2-7|TRBV7-2|.
CASSFSSGNEQYF
TGTGCCAGCAGCTTCAGCTCGGGGAACGAGCAGTACTTC
>many|TRBJ2-5|TRBV7-6|.
CASSLGAGVGETQYF
TGTGCCAGCAGCTTAGGAGCAGGGGTTGGAGAGACCCAGTACTTC
>many|TRBJ2-7|TRBV28|.
CASSPATFLSYEQYF
TGTGCCAGCAGCCCGGCGACCTTCCTTTCCTACGAGCAGTACTTC
>many|TRBJ2-7|TRBV10-3|TRBD2
CAISESGGTVSYEQYF
TGTGCCATCAGTGAGTCGGGGGGGACGGTTTCCTACGAGCAGTACTTC
>many|TRBJ1-1|TRBV6-5|.
CASSYSRRVNTEAFF
TGTGCCAGCAGTTACTCGAGGCGGGTTAACACTGAAGCTTTCTTT
>.|TRBJ1-1|TRBV5-5|TRBD1
CASTGYRGQILNTEAFF
TGTGCCAGCACCGGATACAGGGGGCAAATTCTGAACACTGAAGCTTTCTTT
>many|TRBJ2-3|TRBV5-5|.
CASSRPTDTQYF
TGTGCCAGCAGCCGACCCACAGATACGCAGTATTTT
>many|TRBJ1-1|TRBV21-1|.
CASSKGGRANTEAFF
TGTGCCAGCAGCAAAGGGGGTAGGGCGAACACTGAAGCTTTCTTT
>.|TRBJ1-5|TRBV7-8|TRBD1
CASSLGQGAQPLHF
TGTGCCAGCAGCTTAGGACAGGGGGCACAGCCCCTTCATTTT
>few|TRBJ2-3|TRBV7-7|TRBD2
CASSFTSGDTDTQYF
TGTGCCAGCAGCTTCACTAGCGGGGATACAGATACGCAGTATTTT
>many|TRBJ1-2|TRBV6-5|.
CASSYSQGKNYGYTF
TGTGCCAGCAGTTACTCGCAGGGGAAAAACTATGGCTACACCTTC
>many|TRBJ1-2|TRBV3-1|.
CASSQVLAGRPGGYTF
TGTGCCAGCAGCCAAGTATTGGCAGGACGCCCCGGGGGCTACACCTTC
>.|TRBJ1-5|TRBV12-3/TRBV12-4|TRBD1
CASSEQGVYQPQHF
TGTGCCAGCAGTGAGCAGGGGGTCTATCAGCCCCAGCATTTT
>many|TRBJ2-7|TRBV29-1|.
CSGTFAGYEQYF
TGCAGCGGTACATTCGCGGGTTACGAGCAGTACTTC
>many|TRBJ1-2|TRBV27|TRBD1
CASSLRQGRINYGYTF
TGTGCCAGCAGTTTAAGACAGGGGCGGATTAACTATGGCTACACCTTC
>many|TRBJ2-3|TRBV5-5|.
CASSPLGPSTDTQYF
TGTGCCAGCAGCCCCTTAGGACCTAGCACAGATACGCAGTATTTT
>many|TRBJ2-2|TRBV5-1|TRBD1
CASRFFPGQGDTGELFF
TGCGCCAGCAGGTTTTTCCCGGGACAGGGAGACACCGGGGAGCTGTTTTTT
>many|TRBJ1-3|TRBV20-1|.
CSARIGGLSGNTIYF
TGCAGTGCTAGAATTGGGGGTCTCTCTGGAAACACCATATATTTT
>many|TRBJ2-1|TRBV20-1|.
CSASPPLGSGMNEQFF
TGCAGTGCTAGTCCTCCCCTCGGGTCAGGGATGAATGAGCAGTTCTTC
>many|TRBJ2-2|TRBV7-6|.
CASSTRRRVAGELFF
TGTGCCAGCAGCACCCGGCGCAGGGTAGCCGGGGAGCTGTTTTTT
>few|TRBJ1-5|TRBV7-8|.
CASSLLGQRVNQPQHF
TGTGCCAGCAGCCTTTTGGGGCAGAGAGTCAATCAGCCCCAGCATTTT
>.|TRBJ2-1|TRBV7-2|.
CAISSPEVTELGQFF
TGTGCCATCAGCTCCCCAGAAGTCACCGAGTTAGGGCAGTTCTTT
>medium-sized|TRBJ2-7|TRBV20-1|TRBD2
CSARQGLAGPYF
TGCAGTGCGCGCCAGGGACTAGCGGGGCCGTACTTC
>many|TRBJ2-3|TRBV24-1|.
CATSDSQGPDTQYF
TGTGCCACCAGTGATTCCCAGGGCCCAGATACGCAGTATTTT
>many|TRBJ2-3|TRBV7-2|TRBD2
CASSWGGGRSTDTQYF
TGTGCCAGCAGCTGGGGGGGCGGGAGGAGCACAGATACGCAGTATTTT
>many|TRBJ2-1|TRBV5-5|TRBD2
CASSLTAGDNEQFF
TGTGCCAGCAGCTTGACCGCGGGGGATAATGAGCAGTTCTTC
>many|TRBJ2-5|TRBV15|.
CATSRDRGGAQETQYF
TGTGCCACCAGCAGAGATCGAGGGGGGGCCCAAGAGACCCAGTACTTC
>many|TRBJ2-3|TRBV20-1|.
CSARAQTSTDTQYF
TGCAGTGCTAGAGCTCAGACTAGCACAGATACGCAGTATTTT
>many|TRBJ1-4|TRBV7-8|.
CASSTGPNEKLFF
TGTGCCAGCAGCACCGGGCCGAATGAAAAACTGTTTTTT
>.|TRBJ2-3|TRBV20-1|TRBD2
CSARVRGGGTSNTQYF
TGCAGTGCTAGAGTCCGCGGCGGGGGGACCTCTAATACGCAGTATTTT
>many|TRBJ1-2|TRBV5-1|TRBD1
CASSTGQPYGYTF
TGCGCCAGCAGCACGGGACAGCCCTATGGCTACACCTTC
>many|TRBJ1-6|TRBV14|.
CASSQWLYNSPLHF
TGTGCCAGCAGCCAATGGCTCTATAATTCACCCCTCCACTTT
>many|TRBJ1-6|TRBV7-2|.
CASSPGNSPLHF
TGTGCCAGCAGCCCAGGGAATTCACCCCTCCACTTT
>many|TRBJ2-5|TRBV20-1|TRBD2
CSARGGEETQYF
TGCAGTGCTAGGGGGGGGGAAGAGACCCAGTACTTC
>many|TRBJ2-7|TRBV20-1|.
CSAWGALPYEQYF
TGCAGTGCTTGGGGGGCTCTTCCCTACGAGCAGTACTTC
>many|TRBJ2-5|TRBV20-1|TRBD2
CSAGLGRGQETQYF
TGCAGTGCAGGGCTCGGGAGGGGGCAAGAGACCCAGTACTTC
>many|TRBJ2-3|TRBV2|TRBD1
CASSGTGVADTQYF
TGTGCCAGCAGTGGGACAGGGGTGGCAGATACGCAGTATTTT
>many|TRBJ2-1|TRBV7-8|TRBD2
CASSFSGDVSYNEQFF
TGTGCCAGCAGCTTTAGCGGGGACGTCTCCTACAATGAGCAGTTCTTC
>many|TRBJ1-2|TRBV3-1|.
CASSRGRGSANYGYTF
TGTGCCAGCAGCCGCGGACGGGGCTCGGCTAACTATGGCTACACCTTC
>many|TRBJ1-6|TRBV12-3/TRBV12-4|.
CASSFSGDSPLHF
TGTGCCAGCAGTTTCTCAGGGGACTCACCCCTCCACTTT
>many|TRBJ1-1|TRBV5-1|.
CASSLYTGGTEAFF
TGCGCCAGCAGCTTGTACACGGGGGGCACTGAAGCTTTCTTT
>many|TRBJ1-3|TRBV5-1|.
CASSLEGPFSGNTIYF
TGCGCCAGCAGCTTGGAGGGTCCGTTCTCTGGAAACACCATATATTTT
>many|TRBJ1-5|TRBV12-3/TRBV12-4|TRBD1
CASSLLGQSNQPQHF
TGTGCCAGCAGTTTACTGGGACAGAGCAATCAGCCCCAGCATTTT